The source of this T cell receptor beta chain is a study of post-analysis software for immune sequencing data. Overall study: Patients had relapsing-remitting, secondary progressive or progressive-relapsing multiple sclerosis; some lacked subtype. Study outcomes and limitations: The normalized Chao1 diversity of multiple sclerosis patients was significantly lower than that of controls. Patients had higher frequencies than controls of roughly five TRBV segments, including TRBV5-6, TRBV5-1 and TRBV20-1.

The TCR beta cDNA libraries carried unique molecular identifiers. The yield from roughly 1 to 10 million T cells was some 500,000 cDNA molecules in total. MiXCR, applied by TCRdb to the PCR reads, yields one record per CDR3 protein. This table holds hundreds of thousands of distinct CDR3 sequences, roughly 38% found once. This clonotype was counted between two and nine times. No antigen is known for it. The junction departs from the called germline gene at one end, perhaps through a read error. This CDR3 contains 13 residues. Germline CDR1 and CDR2: DFQATT and SNEGSKA (reference sequence). This clonotype originated in a girl aged 2 to 10 with multiple sclerosis. This chain links TRBV20-1 with TRBJ2-1, with D uncertain. Sequences were obtained from blood. The CDR3 nucleotides read TGCAGTGCTAGCTCCCGCTCCTACAATGAGCAGTTCTTT. It is translated as CSASSRSYNEQFF.